A selection of T cell receptor beta chains follows, all from one sample in a study of blood T cell repertoires in COVID-19. TCRdb keeps only in-frame clones here, not all; method: immunoSEQ multiplex PCR. This sample carries 98,000 or so clones, roughly 83% of them seen once, and the ten largest clones take 2.5% to 4%. Material for sequencing was peripheral blood. These receptors were collected from a woman at least 80 years old with active or convalescent COVID-19. CDR3s include the opening cysteine and the closing phenylalanine or tryptophan. The D gene is left open where the match is weak. Expanded clones get a size class; other rows say once, few or many, or leave the size out.

clone_size: -; v_call: TRBV27; j_call: TRBJ1-1; d_call: -; cdr3_nt: TGTGCCAGCAGGATTCGACCGGAGGGAGGAGCTTTCTTT; cdr3_aa: CASRIRPEGGAFF
clone_size: -; v_call: TRBV6-1; j_call: TRBJ1-5; d_call: -; cdr3_nt: TGTGCCAGCAGTGACCAGCGGTTGCATCAGCCCCAGCATTTT; cdr3_aa: CASSDQRLHQPQHF
clone_size: -; v_call: TRBV28; j_call: TRBJ1-2; d_call: -; cdr3_nt: TGTGCCAGCAGTCCCCCGGGACTCCTCATAGCTAACTATGGCTACACCTTC; cdr3_aa: CASSPPGLLIANYGYTF
clone_size: -; v_call: TRBV6-5; j_call: TRBJ1-3; d_call: -; cdr3_nt: TGTGCCAGCAGTTGGATGGGGGGCTCTGGAAACACCATATATTTT; cdr3_aa: CASSWMGGSGNTIYF
clone_size: -; v_call: TRBV7-2; j_call: TRBJ2-4; d_call: TRBD1; cdr3_nt: TGTGCCAGCAGCGCCCGGACAGGAACGACCGGGGTCATTCAGTACTTC; cdr3_aa: CASSARTGTTGVIQYF
clone_size: -; v_call: TRBV7-3; j_call: TRBJ1-1; d_call: -; cdr3_nt: TGTGCCAGCAGCTTAATCGGCGGGGATACTGAAGCTTTCTTT; cdr3_aa: CASSLIGGDTEAFF
clone_size: once; v_call: TRBV2; j_call: TRBJ1-4; d_call: -; cdr3_nt: TGTGCCAGCAGTTTCGATGAAAAACTGTTTTTT; cdr3_aa: CASSFDEKLFF
clone_size: few; v_call: TRBV28; j_call: TRBJ2-2; d_call: TRBD1; cdr3_nt: TGTGCCAGCCGGGACAGTGATACTACTTTGACCATCGATTTT; cdr3_aa: CASRDSDTTLTIDF
clone_size: -; v_call: TRBV27; j_call: TRBJ1-6; d_call: -; cdr3_nt: TGTGCCAGCAGTTTTGAGGGTTATAATTCACCCCTCCACTTT; cdr3_aa: CASSFEGYNSPLHF
clone_size: -; v_call: TRBV9; j_call: TRBJ2-6; d_call: -; cdr3_nt: TGTGCCAGCAGCGTACCAGGCACTGGGGCCAACGTCCTGACTTTC; cdr3_aa: CASSVPGTGANVLTF
clone_size: -; v_call: TRBV19; j_call: TRBJ1-5; d_call: -; cdr3_nt: TGTGCCAGTAGGCACGTCGGGGGGGGTCAGCCCCAGCATTTT; cdr3_aa: CASRHVGGGQPQHF
clone_size: -; v_call: TRBV7-2; j_call: TRBJ2-7; d_call: TRBD1; cdr3_nt: TGTGCCAGCAGGAGGGAACAGGGGGCCTACGAGCAGTACTTC; cdr3_aa: CASRREQGAYEQYF
clone_size: -; v_call: TRBV27; j_call: TRBJ2-5; d_call: -; cdr3_nt: TGTGCCAGCAGTTTATCGCGCCAGGTCCAAGAGACCCAGTACTTC; cdr3_aa: CASSLSRQVQETQYF
clone_size: once; v_call: TRBV19; j_call: TRBJ2-1; d_call: TRBD2; cdr3_nt: TGTGCCAGTAGCTTAGCGGGGGGAGATGAGCAGTTCTTC; cdr3_aa: CASSLAGGDEQFF
clone_size: -; v_call: TRBV28; j_call: TRBJ2-2; d_call: TRBD1; cdr3_nt: TGTGCCAGCAGTAACACAGGGGGCGGAACCGGGGAGCTGTTTTTT; cdr3_aa: CASSNTGGGTGELFF
clone_size: -; v_call: TRBV5-1; j_call: TRBJ1-6; d_call: -; cdr3_nt: TGCGCCAGCAGCTTGCCCGCAGGGAATAATTCACCCCTCCACTTT; cdr3_aa: CASSLPAGNNSPLHF
clone_size: -; v_call: TRBV4-2; j_call: TRBJ1-1; d_call: -; cdr3_nt: TGTGCCAGCAGCCAAGGACAGCAAGGCGAAGCTTTCTTT; cdr3_aa: CASSQGQQGEAFF
clone_size: -; v_call: TRBV21-1; j_call: TRBJ1-3; d_call: -; cdr3_nt: TGTGCCAGCAGCACCTCACAGGGAGTAAACTCTGGAAACACCATATATTTT; cdr3_aa: CASSTSQGVNSGNTIYF
clone_size: once; v_call: TRBV5-3; j_call: TRBJ2-1; d_call: TRBD2; cdr3_nt: TGTGCCAGAAGCTTGGGGTCCCAGCGGGAGAGGAATGAGCAGTTCTTC; cdr3_aa: CARSLGSQRERNEQFF
clone_size: -; v_call: TRBV10-3; j_call: TRBJ1-6; d_call: TRBD1; cdr3_nt: TGTGCCATCAGCCCCGGCGCCCCGGGACAGGGGGCGAATTCACCCCTCCACTTT; cdr3_aa: CAISPGAPGQGANSPLHF
clone_size: -; v_call: TRBV4-2; j_call: TRBJ1-2; d_call: -; cdr3_nt: TGTGCCAGCAGCCAGGTGCAGGGAAAGTCTGGCTACACCTTC; cdr3_aa: CASSQVQGKSGYTF
clone_size: -; v_call: TRBV27; j_call: TRBJ2-1; d_call: TRBD1; cdr3_nt: TGTGCCAGCAGTTACAGGGGCGGGTACAATGAGCAGTTCTTC; cdr3_aa: CASSYRGGYNEQFF
clone_size: -; v_call: TRBV28; j_call: TRBJ2-7; d_call: -; cdr3_nt: TGTGCCAGCAGTTTTAACAGGGTATTCAACGAGCAGTACTTC; cdr3_aa: CASSFNRVFNEQYF
clone_size: once; v_call: TRBV5-1; j_call: TRBJ1-2; d_call: TRBD1; cdr3_nt: TGCGCCAGCAGCGGACAGGGGTACTATGGCTACACCTTC; cdr3_aa: CASSGQGYYGYTF
clone_size: -; v_call: TRBV18; j_call: TRBJ1-5; d_call: -; cdr3_nt: TGTGCCAGCTCGGGTGGGGGGTTTGATCAGCCCCAGCATTTT; cdr3_aa: CASSGGGFDQPQHF
clone_size: few; v_call: TRBV18; j_call: TRBJ1-6; d_call: -; cdr3_nt: TGTGCCAGCTCTCTCGCAGATAATTCACCCCTCCACTTT; cdr3_aa: CASSLADNSPLHF
clone_size: -; v_call: TRBV27; j_call: TRBJ1-6; d_call: -; cdr3_nt: TGTGCCAGCAGTTTATCGCTGCGACACTCCTATAATTCACCCCTCCACTTT; cdr3_aa: CASSLSLRHSYNSPLHF
clone_size: -; v_call: TRBV7-3; j_call: TRBJ1-6; d_call: -; cdr3_nt: TGTGCCAGCAGCTTATTCCCAGGGAAGGGATCACCCCTCCACTTT; cdr3_aa: CASSLFPGKGSPLHF
clone_size: few; v_call: TRBV21-1; j_call: TRBJ1-1; d_call: -; cdr3_nt: TGTGCCAGCAGGGGGACAGTGAACACTGAAGCTTTCTTT; cdr3_aa: CASRGTVNTEAFF
clone_size: -; v_call: TRBV28; j_call: TRBJ1-1; d_call: -; cdr3_nt: TGTGCCAGCAGTTTGGGAGGGGTGAACACTGAAGCTTTCTTT; cdr3_aa: CASSLGGVNTEAFF
clone_size: -; v_call: TRBV7-9; j_call: TRBJ2-1; d_call: -; cdr3_nt: TGTGCCAGCAGCTTAAGCGGTGGGTATGAGCAGTTCTTC; cdr3_aa: CASSLSGGYEQFF
clone_size: -; v_call: TRBV7-8; j_call: TRBJ2-1; d_call: -; cdr3_nt: TGTGCCAGCAGCTTAGGGACTACTTACACACACAATGAGCAGTTCTTC; cdr3_aa: CASSLGTTYTHNEQFF
clone_size: -; v_call: TRBV28; j_call: TRBJ2-5; d_call: -; cdr3_nt: TGTGCCAGCAGTTCGACCAGGGAGACCCAGTACTTC; cdr3_aa: CASSSTRETQYF
clone_size: -; v_call: TRBV10-3; j_call: TRBJ1-1; d_call: TRBD1; cdr3_nt: TGTGCCATCAGCCTGGACAGGGGGCCGGGGCCGAACACTGAAGCTTTCTTT; cdr3_aa: CAISLDRGPGPNTEAFF
clone_size: -; v_call: TRBV30; j_call: TRBJ1-5; d_call: -; cdr3_nt: TGTGCCTGGAGTGTCGATGGCAGGGATCAGCCCCAGCATTTT; cdr3_aa: CAWSVDGRDQPQHF
clone_size: -; v_call: TRBV19; j_call: TRBJ2-1; d_call: TRBD2; cdr3_nt: TGTGCCAGTAGTCCCCGGACACTAGCGGGAGTAGGGAATGAGCAGTTCTTC; cdr3_aa: CASSPRTLAGVGNEQFF
clone_size: -; v_call: TRBV6-5; j_call: TRBJ2-7; d_call: -; cdr3_nt: TGTGCCAGCAGAGCTCGCTACGAGCAGTACTTC; cdr3_aa: CASRARYEQYF
clone_size: -; v_call: TRBV29-1; j_call: TRBJ2-3; d_call: -; cdr3_nt: TGCAGCGTTGATAGGGGGAACACAGATACGCAGTATTTT; cdr3_aa: CSVDRGNTDTQYF
clone_size: -; v_call: TRBV5-1; j_call: TRBJ2-3; d_call: TRBD2; cdr3_nt: TGCGCCAGCAGCTTTAGCGGGGGGGCGGTAGATACGCAGTATTTT; cdr3_aa: CASSFSGGAVDTQYF
clone_size: -; v_call: TRBV5-8; j_call: TRBJ1-5; d_call: -; cdr3_nt: TGTGCCAGCAGCTTCGGTACAGCTAATCAGCCCCAGCATTTT; cdr3_aa: CASSFGTANQPQHF
clone_size: -; v_call: TRBV9; j_call: TRBJ2-7; d_call: TRBD1; cdr3_nt: TGTGCCAGCAGCCGATCACCGGGACAGGGTTTAGACGAGCAGTACTTC; cdr3_aa: CASSRSPGQGLDEQYF
clone_size: once; v_call: TRBV15; j_call: TRBJ1-5; d_call: TRBD1; cdr3_nt: TGTGCCACCAGCAGAGGTAGGGACAGGTCCGCCAATCAGCCCCAGCATTTT; cdr3_aa: CATSRGRDRSANQPQHF
clone_size: few; v_call: TRBV9; j_call: TRBJ2-1; d_call: -; cdr3_nt: TGTGCCAGCAGCGTAGGCTTCCCGCAGGGCAAAATAAATGAGCAGTTCTTC; cdr3_aa: CASSVGFPQGKINEQFF
clone_size: -; v_call: TRBV28; j_call: TRBJ2-2; d_call: TRBD1; cdr3_nt: TGTGCCAGCAGTTCAACCGGGACAGTCCGGGAGCTGTTTTTT; cdr3_aa: CASSSTGTVRELFF
clone_size: -; v_call: TRBV27; j_call: TRBJ1-6; d_call: -; cdr3_nt: TGTGCCAGCAGTGGGGCGCGTGTTCTGACCATTAATTCACCCCTCCACTTT; cdr3_aa: CASSGARVLTINSPLHF
clone_size: -; v_call: TRBV20-1; j_call: TRBJ1-1; d_call: -; cdr3_nt: TGCAGTGCTACCGTGAACACTGAAGCTTTCTTT; cdr3_aa: CSATVNTEAFF
clone_size: -; v_call: TRBV9; j_call: TRBJ2-1; d_call: -; cdr3_nt: TGTGCCAGCAGCGTAGACCGGGGGAGCTGGAGCCGGGGGAAGGTTTTAGGCAATGAGCAGTTCTTC; cdr3_aa: CASSVDRGSWSRGKVLGNEQFF
clone_size: -; v_call: TRBV7-2; j_call: TRBJ2-7; d_call: TRBD2; cdr3_nt: TGTGCCAGCAGCTTACCTAGCGGGAGACCGTACTTC; cdr3_aa: CASSLPSGRPYF